What follows is one TCR beta chain and its context. The sample comes from a study of CD8 T cells in Susac syndrome. Study-level information: Among the Susac syndrome patients who underwent sequencing, about 6 had clinically active disease, while eight of them were in remission.

Random hexamers were used to reverse transcribe an amount of roughly 0.45 to 1 ug RNA. From the immunoSEQ multiplex PCR reads, TCRdb called clonotypes with MiXCR, one entry per CDR3 protein. In the table there are some 150,000 distinct CDR3 sequences, approximately 94% of which are singletons. The receptor comes from a human donor with Susac syndrome. The source material was CD4+ T cells from PBMCs.

CDR3 nucleotides: TGTGCCAGCAGCCAAGGCGTGTTAGGGACAGGGGAGACCCAGTACTTC. Translating it yields CASSQGVLGTGETQYF. The V and J genes are TRBV14 and TRBJ2-5; 9 positions match TRBD1. CDR3 length: 16 amino acids. Germline V lookup: CDR1 SGHDN, CDR2 FVKESK. V was clipped by 1 base and J by 5 bases; unmatched bases: 8.